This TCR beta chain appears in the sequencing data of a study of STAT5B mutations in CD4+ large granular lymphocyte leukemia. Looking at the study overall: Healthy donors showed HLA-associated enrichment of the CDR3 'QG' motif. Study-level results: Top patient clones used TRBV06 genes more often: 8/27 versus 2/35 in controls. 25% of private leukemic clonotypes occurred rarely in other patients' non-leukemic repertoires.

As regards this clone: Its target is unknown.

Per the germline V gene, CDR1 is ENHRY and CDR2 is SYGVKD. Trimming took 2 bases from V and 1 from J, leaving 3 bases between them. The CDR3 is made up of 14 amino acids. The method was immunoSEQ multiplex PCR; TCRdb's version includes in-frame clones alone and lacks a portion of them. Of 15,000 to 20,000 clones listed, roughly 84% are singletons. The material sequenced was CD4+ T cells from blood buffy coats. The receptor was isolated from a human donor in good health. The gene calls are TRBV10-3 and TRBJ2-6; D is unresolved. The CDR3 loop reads CAISEGSGANVLTF. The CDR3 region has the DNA TGTGCCATCAGTGAGGGATCTGGGGCCAACGTCCTGACTTTC.